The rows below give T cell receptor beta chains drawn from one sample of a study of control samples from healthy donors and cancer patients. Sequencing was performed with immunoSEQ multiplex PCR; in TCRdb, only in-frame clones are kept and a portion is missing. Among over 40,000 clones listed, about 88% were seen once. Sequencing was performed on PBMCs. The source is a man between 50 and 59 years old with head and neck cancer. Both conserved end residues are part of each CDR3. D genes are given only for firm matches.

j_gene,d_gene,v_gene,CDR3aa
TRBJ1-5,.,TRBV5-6,CASSLFWTDKNQPQHF
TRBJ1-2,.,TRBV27,CASRKTEPANYGYTF
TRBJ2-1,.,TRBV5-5,CASSSRGVLTGFF
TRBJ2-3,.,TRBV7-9,CASSLGVIYTDTQYF
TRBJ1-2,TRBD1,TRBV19,CASRRDRVLSGYGYTF
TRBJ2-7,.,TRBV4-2,CASSQGTGGPYEQYF
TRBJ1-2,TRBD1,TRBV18,CASSRRDRGWNYGYTF
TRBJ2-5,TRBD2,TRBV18,CASSPGVTGGPGTQYF
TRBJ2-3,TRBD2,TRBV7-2,CASSWGLAGDTQYF
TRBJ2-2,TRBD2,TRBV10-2,CASSESAGASTGELFF
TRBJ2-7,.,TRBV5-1,CASSLGSGATYEQYF
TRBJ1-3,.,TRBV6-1,CASSEGVLTRNTIYF
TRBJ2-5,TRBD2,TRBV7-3,CASSGTSGLQETQYF
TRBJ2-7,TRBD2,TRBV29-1,CSEEGLAGIYEQYF
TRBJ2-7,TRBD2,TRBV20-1,CSASPLAGGEYEQYF
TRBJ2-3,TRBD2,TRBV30,CAWSVGTSRYTDTQYF
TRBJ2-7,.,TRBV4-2,CASSQEVGRAGYEQYF
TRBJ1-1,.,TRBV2,CASRTLLQTEMNTEAFF
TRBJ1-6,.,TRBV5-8,CASSSLYNSPLHF
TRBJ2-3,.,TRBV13,CASSFKTDWADTQYF
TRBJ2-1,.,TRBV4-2,CASSQVRARDNEQFF
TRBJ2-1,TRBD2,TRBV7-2,CASSLAGGTYNEQFF
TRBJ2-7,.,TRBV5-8,CASSLGASYEQYF
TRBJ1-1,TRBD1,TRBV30,CAWSDRGGEAFF
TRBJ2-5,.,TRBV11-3,CASSLALNGYQYF
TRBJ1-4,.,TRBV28,CASTGWGLGEKLFF
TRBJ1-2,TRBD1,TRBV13,CASSLRDRVHGYTF
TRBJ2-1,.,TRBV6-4,CASSLVPGYSDNEQFF
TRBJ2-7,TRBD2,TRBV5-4,CASSLAVAGVYEQYF
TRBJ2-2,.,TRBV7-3,CASSQELNEYGTNTGELFF
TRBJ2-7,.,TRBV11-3,CASSLIGVDEQYF
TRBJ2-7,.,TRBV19,CASSMGQSSYEQYF
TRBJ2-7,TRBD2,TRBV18,CASSLAGYYEQYF
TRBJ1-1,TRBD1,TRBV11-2,CASSLVRGPEAFF
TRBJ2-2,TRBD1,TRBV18,CASSPFGTGGTGELFF
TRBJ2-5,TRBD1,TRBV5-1,CASSLSGTGGQETQYF
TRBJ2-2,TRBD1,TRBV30,CAWTSGQLNTGELFF
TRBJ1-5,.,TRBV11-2,CASSPGPTDQPQHF
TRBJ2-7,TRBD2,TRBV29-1,CSVEGKLAGGPYEQYF
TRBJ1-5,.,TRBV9,CASSLTPQGQPQHF
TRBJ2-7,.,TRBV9,CASSPRDGSYEQYF
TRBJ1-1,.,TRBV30,CAWSPGTSGTEAFF
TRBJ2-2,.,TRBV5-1,CASSSTNTGELFF
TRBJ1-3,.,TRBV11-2,CASSKKTHPGNTIYF
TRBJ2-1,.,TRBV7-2,CASSSSTGSYNEQFF
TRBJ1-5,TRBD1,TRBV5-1,CASSPGGGSNQPQHF
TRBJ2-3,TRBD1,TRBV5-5,CASSIGQGTDTQYF
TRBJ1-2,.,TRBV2,CASSEGIWAGYTF
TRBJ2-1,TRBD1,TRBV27,CASRGIGQGVYNEQFF
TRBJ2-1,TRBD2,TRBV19,CASTYSGGDEQFF
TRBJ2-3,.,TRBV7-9,CASSLSRTATDTQYF
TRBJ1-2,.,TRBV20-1,CSIGRGYTF
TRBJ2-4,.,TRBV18,CASSPNRGKNIQYF
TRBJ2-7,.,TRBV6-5,CASSYRGEGYEQYF
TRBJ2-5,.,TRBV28,CASSNRHGRETQYF